One and the same sample provided the 27 T cell receptor beta chains below, sequenced in a study of long-term antiretroviral therapy in people with HIV. immunoSEQ v3.0 was run at survey level. The method was immunoSEQ multiplex PCR; TCRdb's version includes in-frame clones alone and lacks a portion of them. The sample comprises roughly 11,000 clones, 75% to 90% of which are singletons, and about 20% rests with the top ten. The specimen comprised unsorted PBMCs, sampled 0.2 years before starting antiretroviral therapy. These receptors were taken from a woman in her thirties or forties with HIV.

The rearrangement links TRBV19 to TRBJ1-5; tentative D call: TRBD1 (5 bases). Germline V gene lookup returns CDR1 LNHDA and CDR2 SQIVND (reference sequence). Trimming stripped 3 bases from V and 0 bases from J, with 12 bases between. The CDR3 covers 16 residues. Here the CDR3 DNA reads TGTGCCAGTAGTATCATGGGGGGATATAGCAATCAGCCCCAGCATTTT. This gives the protein CASSIMGGYSNQPQHF.

This chain joins TRBV29-1 and TRBJ1-2; D gene uncertain. Germline lookup yields CDR1 SQVTM and CDR2 ANQGSEA. V lost 5 bases and J 5 bases, leaving 15 bases between the germline ends. The CDR3 runs 13 residues. CDR3 region: CSVRLQEGYGYTF. In nucleotides, the CDR3 is TGCAGCGTTAGACTTCAGGAAGGGTATGGCTACACCTTC.

This chain links TRBV5-4 with TRBJ2-7; D perhaps matches TRBD1 (6 bases). CDR1 SGHNT and CDR2 YYREEE come from the germline V gene (reference sequence). The CDR3 is 15 residues long. V gave up 4 bases and J gave up 6 bases, with 20 bases separating them. CDR3 residues: CASSINRVSHGEQYF. DNA for the CDR3: TGTGCCAGCAGCATCAACAGGGTGTCCCACGGCGAGCAGTACTTC.

V gene TRBV7-6 combines with J gene TRBJ2-7; 11 bases align to TRBD1. Germline V gene lookup returns CDR1 SGHVS and CDR2 FNYEAQ. This CDR3 is 15 amino acids long. Trimming took 5 bases from V and 5 from J; bases not matched to a gene: 8. The CDR3 protein is CASSPGQGARHEQYF. CDR3 nucleotides: TGTGCCAGCAGCCCAGGACAGGGGGCGCGGCACGAGCAGTACTTC. Full variable domain (rest looked up from reference TRBV7-6 and TRBJ2-7): GAGVSQSPRYKVTKRGQDVALRCDPISGHVSLYWYRQALGQGPEFLTYFNYEAQQDKSGLPNDRFSAERPEGSISTLTIQRTEQRDSAMYRCASSPGQGARHEQYFGPGTRLTVT.

This chain connects TRBV6-1 to TRBJ2-3; no clear D gene. This CDR3 contains 16 residues. Germline CDR1 reads MNHNS; CDR2 reads SASEGT. The ends were cut back, 3 bases at V and 0 bases at J, with 13 bases in the middle. CDR3 amino acids: CASSERVRSSTDTQYF. The DNA for the CDR3 is TGTGCCAGCAGTGAGAGAGTGCGGTCTAGCACAGATACGCAGTATTTT.

V is TRBV7-2 and J is TRBJ2-2, with D possibly TRBD1 on 6 matching bases. V was trimmed by 5 bases and J by 7 bases, leaving 11 bases between them. CDR3 length: 13 residues. CDR1 and CDR2 (germline): SGHTA, FQGNSA. CDR3 in amino acids: CASSPRTDGELFF. The CDR3 DNA reads TGTGCCAGCAGCCCGAGGACAGACGGGGAGCTGTTTTTT.

CDR3 amino acids: CASSQRDSASEKLFF. The CDR3 bases are TGCGCCAGCAGCCAAAGGGACAGCGCTAGCGAAAAACTGTTTTTT. The chain recombines TRBV4-1 with TRBJ1-4; 7 nucleotides match TRBD1. The CDR3 loop spans 15 amino acids. Germline values: CDR1 MGHRA, CDR2 YSYEKL. V trimming: 2 bases; J trimming: 8 bases; junction bases outside the gene matches: 8.

The gene calls are TRBV7-9 and TRBJ2-3, with TRBD2 identical over 8 bases. The CDR3 runs 15 residues. From germline, CDR1 is SEHNR and CDR2 FQNEAQ (reference sequence). V was pared by 5 bases and J by 0 bases, with 4 bases of the junction left unmatched. The CDR3 nucleotides are TGTGCCAGCAGCAATTTAGCGGGGAGCACAGATACGCAGTATTTT. Residues: CASSNLAGSTDTQYF.

The V and J genes are TRBV9 and TRBJ2-5; D gene uncertain. CDR3 size: 15 residues. CDR1 is SGDLS, CDR2 YYNGEE, per germline. Trimming removed 0 bases at V and 0 bases at J, with 9 bases between. CDR3 DNA: TGTGCCAGCAGCGTAGGGGCCTCAAACCAAGAGACCCAGTACTTC. Protein: CASSVGASNQETQYF.

CDR3 sequence reads: CASSLEGWVGGYTF. As DNA, the CDR3 is TGTGCCAGCAGCTTAGAAGGTTGGGTTGGTGGCTACACCTTC. The chain joins TRBV7-2 to TRBJ1-2, with D unresolved. The CDR3 totals 14 residues. The V and J ends lost 1 base and 7 bases respectively, with 13 bases between them. Germline lookup yields CDR1 SGHTA and CDR2 FQGNSA.

The rearrangement joins TRBV4-3 to TRBJ2-1, with 9 bases fitting TRBD2. This CDR3 has 17 residues. J gave up 5 bases and V 0 bases, and 8 bases lay outside the gene matches. Germline CDR1 and CDR2: LGHNA and YSLEER. CDR3 sequence (DNA): TGCGCCAGCAGCCAAGATCGCAGACTAGCGGTCGACAATGAGCAGTTCTTC. Protein: CASSQDRRLAVDNEQFF.

The V call is TRBV5-6, the J call TRBJ1-1; D remains unclear. Trimming removed 0 bases at V and 1 base at J, with 7 bases between. Germline V lookup: CDR1 SGHDT, CDR2 YYEEEE. The CDR3 has 14 residues. As DNA, the CDR3 is TGTGCCAGCAGCTTGGAGGCGGCGAACACTGAAGCTTTCTTT. Amino acids: CASSLEAANTEAFF. Using reference TRBV5-6 and TRBJ1-1 for the parts outside the CDR3, the full variable domain is DAGVTQSPTHLIKTRGQQVTLRCSPKSGHDTVSWYQQALGQGPQFIFQYYEEEERQRGNFPDRFSGHQFPNYSSELNVNALLLGDSALYLCASSLEAANTEAFFGQGTRLTVV.

The V and J genes are TRBV30 and TRBJ2-2; tentative D call: TRBD2 (7 bases). Germline-derived CDR1 and CDR2 are GTSNPN and SVGIG (reference sequence). CDR3 length equals 14 residues. Trimming cost V 5 bases and J 4 bases, with 14 bases left between them. CDR3 residues: CAWLGGAFTGELFF. The CDR3 DNA is TGTGCCTGGTTGGGGGGGGCTTTCACCGGGGAGCTGTTTTTT.

The sample holds a few counts of this clone. The rearrangement joins TRBV7-6 to TRBJ2-2, with 9 bases matching TRBD2. The CDR3 has 16 amino acids. The ends lost 5 bases at V and 4 bases at J; junction bases unmatched: 8. From germline, CDR1 is SGHVS and CDR2 FNYEAQ. DNA for the CDR3: TGTGCCAGCAGCCGCAGCGGGGGGCCTGGCACCGGGGAGCTGTTTTTT. Protein sequence: CASSRSGGPGTGELFF.

The chain combines TRBV6-1 with TRBJ2-3, with a weak D call TRBD1 (5 bases). Germline lookup yields CDR1 MNHNS and CDR2 SASEGT. The CDR3 runs to 14 residues. Trimming left V 7 bases short and J 11 bases short, with 22 bases between. In DNA form, the CDR3 reads TGTGCCAGCAAGAGTCAGGGTTTTGCAGATGGGCAGTATTTT. Its protein is CASKSQGFADGQYF.

V gene TRBV4-3 combines with J gene TRBJ1-4, with D unclear. The CDR3 is 14 amino acids. Deletions cut 4 bases from V and 1 base from J, with 7 bases between. Germline values: CDR1 LGHNA, CDR2 YSLEER. CDR3 amino acids: CASSPFQTNEKLFF. In nucleotides, the CDR3 is TGCGCCAGCAGCCCGTTCCAAACTAATGAAAAACTGTTTTTT.

In this sample, this clone turned up once. V usage is TRBV5-6 and J usage is TRBJ2-1, with TRBD1 matching 8 bases. The length of the CDR3 is 13 residues. Trimming cost V 2 bases and J 13 bases; bases outside gene matches: 8. The V gene's germline CDR1 is SGHDT and CDR2 YYEEEE. CDR3 nucleotides: TGTGCCAGCAGCTTCGGGACAGGCAAGGAACAGTTCTTC. Its translation: CASSFGTGKEQFF.

The chain joins TRBV5-4 to TRBJ1-6; 8 bases fit TRBD1. The CDR3 runs to 17 residues. Germline assignment: CDR1 SGHNT and CDR2 YYREEE (reference sequence). The V gene end was trimmed by 1 base and the J gene end by 7 bases; junction bases not matched to a gene: 10. CDR3 DNA sequence: TGTGCCAGCAGCTTGAGCTTTGGACAGGGATTGAATTCACCCCTCCACTTT. Protein product: CASSLSFGQGLNSPLHF.

This sequence joins TRBV27 and TRBJ2-1, with 12 bases matching TRBD2. The CDR3 loop spans 20 amino acids. In germline, CDR1 is MNHEY, CDR2 SMNVEV (reference sequence). The V segment lost 2 bases and the J segment 6 bases; nucleotides outside the gene matches: 17. The CDR3 loop is CASSLPSRSLAGGPSNEQFF. CDR3 DNA sequence: TGTGCCAGCAGTTTACCCTCCAGATCGCTAGCGGGGGGGCCTAGCAATGAGCAGTTCTTC.

This chain joins TRBV6-6 and TRBJ1-5, with TRBD1 identical over 8 bases. The CDR3 has 16 residues. CDR1 is MNHNY and CDR2 is SVGAGI in the germline V gene (reference sequence). The V segment lost 2 bases and the J segment 7 bases; nucleotides outside the gene matches: 10. CDR3 bases: TGTGCCAGCAGTTACAAGCCCCAGGGGGCAGGGCAGCCCCAGCATTTT. Residues: CASSYKPQGAGQPQHF.

The sample holds one count of this clone. This sequence joins TRBV4-3 and TRBJ1-2, with 7 bases lining up with TRBD1. The V gene's germline CDR1 is LGHNA and CDR2 YSLEER. This CDR3 is built from 15 residues. The V segment lost 0 bases and the J segment 5 bases; nucleotides outside the gene matches: 6. CDR3 sequence: CASSQESGGRYGYTF. The CDR3 DNA reads as TGCGCCAGCAGCCAAGAGTCAGGGGGTCGGTATGGCTACACCTTC.

To note about this clone: Its ends do not fully match the called genes, so a read error is possible. The chain is built from TRBV5-1 and TRBJ2-3; TRBD2 matches at 11 bases. This CDR3 has 13 amino acids. CDR1 and CDR2 from the germline V gene are SGHRS and YFSETQ. Here the CDR3 DNA reads TGCGCCAGCAGCTTGGCCTCGGATAGCGGGGGGGATTTT. This sequence encodes CASSLASDSGGDF.

This clone showed up just a few times. This sequence joins TRBV5-1 and TRBJ1-1; 8 bases agree with TRBD1. The CDR3 has 13 amino acids. The V and J ends lost 3 bases and 3 bases, in that order; junction bases with no gene match: 1. Germline V gives CDR1 SGHRS, CDR2 YFSETQ. CDR3 sequence: CASSSTGDTEAFF. CDR3 coding DNA: TGCGCCAGCAGCTCGACAGGGGACACTGAAGCTTTCTTT.

V usage is TRBV5-1 and J usage is TRBJ2-1, with TRBD2 as a possible D gene (6 bases). V dropped 0 bases and J dropped 0 bases, with 7 bases sitting between them. Per germline, CDR1 SGHRS and CDR2 YFSETQ. The CDR3 is 15 residues long. The CDR3 nucleotides read TGCGCCAGCAGCTTGGCGGGGGACTCCTACAATGAGCAGTTCTTC. It codes for CASSLAGDSYNEQFF.

V gene TRBV11-2 combines with J gene TRBJ2-7; a possible D gene is TRBD1 (5 bases). Germline lookup yields CDR1 SGHAT and CDR2 FQNNGV. This CDR3 is 15 amino acids long. The V end was cut by 1 base, the J end by 2 bases, with 12 bases between. CDR3 loop: CASSLGSGPTYEQYF. In DNA, the CDR3 is TGTGCCAGCAGCTTAGGGTCAGGGCCTACCTACGAGCAGTACTTC.

The gene calls are TRBV7-2 and TRBJ2-1; tentatively, D is TRBD2 (7 bases). The CDR3 runs to 17 residues. Germline V gives CDR1 SGHTA, CDR2 FQGNSA. V was pared by 1 base and J by 9 bases, with 22 bases between. CDR3 protein: CASSLGWSRGGVSEQFF. CDR3 DNA: TGTGCCAGCAGCTTAGGTTGGAGCAGGGGAGGGGTGTCTGAGCAGTTCTTC.

V and J are TRBV4-3 and TRBJ2-2; no clear D gene. Germline loops: CDR1 LGHNA, CDR2 YSLEER. CDR3 length: 17 amino acids. Trimming removed 0 bases at V and 5 bases at J, with 16 bases between. The CDR3 DNA sequence: TGCGCCAGCAGCCAAGATCTTGTAGACCTGGAGACCGGGGAGCTGTTTTTT. Translating it yields CASSQDLVDLETGELFF.